This paragraph reports one TCR beta chain. The sample is drawn from a study of technical replicates of blood from a few donors. The protocol was immunoSEQ multiplex PCR, while the TCRdb copy is restricted to in-frame clones and leaves out a portion. This sample has 70,000 to 95,000 clones, with approximately 96% found just once. The germline V gene has CDR1 SGHTA and CDR2 FQGNSA. The CDR3 length is 17 residues. J was trimmed by 6 bases and V by 2 bases; bases with no gene match: 13. This chain joins TRBV7-2 and TRBJ2-1, with 7 bases fitting TRBD2. The TCR sequence derives from a human donor in good health. Specimen: T cells isolated from PBMCs. DNA of the CDR3: TGTGCCAGCAGCTTAACTTTTGGGGGAGGGCCCGGCAATGAGCAGTTCTTC. Translating gives CASSLTFGGGPGNEQFF.